In this sample, the clone carrying this T cell receptor (beta chain) turned up once. Its target is not known. Germline V CDR1 and CDR2: MNHEY, SVGAGI. V was pared by 7 bases and J by 7 bases, with 6 bases of the junction left unmatched. CDR3 size: 14 residues. The data derive from a study of shared clonotypes between healthy human individuals. Overall study findings and caveats: Sorted-subset sequencing, rarefaction showed, was incomplete despite large depth. The authors expected sequencing depth to affect clonotype sharing among donors.

Profiled with immunoSEQ multiplex PCR; TCRdb holds only in-frame clones, not every one. This table holds nearly 1,000,000 clones, over 60% found once. This TCR came from a young man in good health. The V gene is TRBV6-5, the J gene TRBJ1-6; 8 bases fit TRBD1. The sample was memory CD4+ T cells sorted from blood. The subset was: CD45RA-negative fraction. The CDR3 spells CASTLGQGNSPLHF. The DNA of the CDR3 is TGTGCCAGCACTCTCGGACAGGGAAATTCACCCCTCCACTTT.